These T cell receptor beta chains were read from a single sample in a study of T cells in localized non-small cell lung cancer. Using immunoSEQ multiplex PCR, the repertoire was profiled, and TCRdb retains in-frame clones only, with some absent. The table shows tens of thousands of clones, with approximately 90% occurring only once. The material sequenced was peripheral blood, taken before any cancer treatment. The source is a man aged 35 to 70 with stage I lung adenocarcinoma. Each CDR3 is given with its conserved first and last residue. D genes are given only for firm matches. For some rows the clone size is stated as once, few or many, or as a class when expanded; others skip it.

V	size	D	J	CDR3	DNA
TRBV5-1	NA	NA	TRBJ2-1	CASSLGLGNEQFF	TGCGCCAGCAGCTTGGGACTAGGGAATGAGCAGTTCTTC
TRBV7-2	NA	NA	TRBJ2-7	CASSLVAGLAYEQYF	TGTGCCAGCAGCTTAGTCGCAGGGCTGGCATACGAGCAGTACTTC
TRBV6-1	NA	NA	TRBJ2-7	CASSINPGPYEQYF	TGTGCCAGCAGTATCAATCCTGGACCCTACGAGCAGTACTTC
TRBV15	NA	NA	TRBJ2-6	CATSRDRVAGANVLTF	TGTGCCACCAGCAGAGATAGGGTTGCTGGGGCCAACGTCCTGACTTTC
TRBV9	NA	NA	TRBJ1-1	CASSGEPNTEAFF	TGTGCCAGCAGCGGGGAACCGAACACTGAAGCTTTCTTT
TRBV2	few	NA	TRBJ2-3	CASSEFLRYRDTDTQYF	TGTGCCAGCAGTGAATTTCTTAGGTACAGGGACACAGATACGCAGTATTTT
TRBV28	once	TRBD2	TRBJ2-7	CASSSYGGGPSYEQYF	TGTGCCAGCAGTTCGTACGGGGGAGGGCCCTCCTACGAGCAGTACTTC
TRBV2	few	TRBD1	TRBJ1-2	CATATGANYGYTF	TGTGCCACCGCCACAGGGGCTAACTATGGCTACACCTTC
TRBV18	NA	NA	TRBJ1-4	CASSPAGSRNEKLFF	TGTGCCAGCTCACCGGCAGGCAGCCGTAATGAAAAACTGTTTTTT
TRBV7-9	NA	NA	TRBJ2-5	CASSLVDWRETQYF	TGTGCCAGCAGCTTAGTGGACTGGCGTGAGACCCAGTACTTC
TRBV28	NA	NA	TRBJ2-4	CASSPRLGISKNIQYF	TGTGCCAGCAGCCCTAGGCTCGGGATATCCAAAAACATTCAGTACTTC
TRBV7-9	NA	NA	TRBJ2-3	CASSYQWGSTDTQYF	TGTGCCAGCAGCTATCAATGGGGGAGCACAGATACGCAGTATTTT
TRBV12-5	NA	NA	TRBJ1-1	CASANPRGQGTRRTEAFF	TGTGCTAGTGCTAACCCCCGGGGCCAGGGGACAAGGAGGACTGAAGCTTTCTTT
TRBV6-1	NA	NA	TRBJ2-1	CASSPRSAEQFF	TGTGCCAGCTCTCCCAGATCTGCTGAGCAGTTCTTC
TRBV6-5	NA	NA	TRBJ1-1	CAIWGVGTEAFF	TGTGCCATCTGGGGGGTGGGCACTGAAGCTTTCTTT
TRBV6-5	NA	TRBD1	TRBJ2-1	CASHPGTGAINEQFF	TGTGCCAGCCACCCCGGGACAGGGGCGATCAATGAGCAGTTCTTC
TRBV18	once	NA	TRBJ2-7	CASSRTDSYGSYEQYF	TGTGCCAGCTCACGGACAGACAGTTATGGCTCCTACGAGCAGTACTTC
TRBV5-1	NA	TRBD2	TRBJ2-7	CASSLARTSDEQYF	TGCGCCAGCAGCCTGGCGAGGACTAGCGACGAGCAGTACTTC
TRBV29-1	NA	NA	TRBJ2-5	CSVELSAQETQYF	TGCAGCGTTGAGCTTAGTGCCCAAGAGACCCAGTACTTC
TRBV5-1	few	NA	TRBJ2-1	CASSSTLGEQFF	TGCGCCAGCAGCTCTACCCTGGGAGAGCAGTTCTTC
TRBV29-1	once	TRBD1	TRBJ2-5	CSVDLGTGYQETQYF	TGCAGCGTTGACCTAGGGACAGGGTACCAAGAGACCCAGTACTTC
TRBV10-3	NA	NA	TRBJ2-7	CAISAGTPYEQYF	TGTGCCATCAGTGCCGGGACCCCCTACGAGCAGTACTTC
TRBV6-4	medium-sized	NA	TRBJ2-2	CASSDSGTGELFF	TGTGCCAGCAGTGACTCGGGCACCGGGGAGCTGTTTTTT
TRBV14	NA	NA	TRBJ1-1	CASSQKETGRTEAFF	TGTGCCAGCAGCCAAAAGGAAACAGGCCGGACTGAAGCTTTCTTT
TRBV9	NA	NA	TRBJ1-3	CASSVGQNSGNTIYF	TGTGCCAGCAGCGTAGGACAGAACTCTGGAAACACCATATATTTT
TRBV7-9	NA	TRBD1	TRBJ2-7	CASSTDRDHSYEQYF	TGTGCCAGCAGCACAGACAGGGACCACTCCTACGAGCAGTACTTC
TRBV29-1	NA	NA	TRBJ2-5	CSVTPLGEQIKETQYF	TGCAGCGTTACCCCCCTGGGGGAACAGATAAAAGAGACCCAGTACTTC
TRBV5-6	NA	NA	TRBJ1-2	CASSLGGLGYGYTF	TGTGCCAGCAGCTTGGGGGGCCTGGGGTATGGCTACACCTTC
TRBV5-2	NA	NA	TRBJ1-2	CASSLYPGDGYTF	TGTGCCAGCAGCTTGTATCCAGGGGATGGCTACACCTTC
TRBV4-1	NA	TRBD2	TRBJ2-1	CASSPWTSGSRYNEQFF	TGCGCCAGCAGCCCGTGGACTAGCGGGAGTAGATACAATGAGCAGTTCTTC
TRBV11-2	NA	TRBD1	TRBJ2-7	CASSFSRDRNYEQYF	TGTGCCAGCAGCTTCTCCCGGGACAGGAACTACGAGCAGTACTTC
TRBV4-1	NA	NA	TRBJ2-3	CASSHGSKLDTQYF	TGCGCCAGCAGCCACGGGAGTAAGTTAGATACGCAGTATTTT